Given below is one T cell receptor beta chain in context. What it binds is not known. These data belong to a study of shared clonotypes between healthy human individuals. Study context: CD4 naive and CD4 memory each took three plates per donor, while CD8 naive took two and CD8 memory one. Regarding the study as a whole: The sharing of 4.5% to 5% of naive CD4 clonotypes was seen across several donors.

Germline V gives CDR1 SGHRS, CDR2 YFSETQ. The CDR3 length is 14 residues. The trim removed 6 bases at V and 2 bases at J, leaving 6 bases unmatched. All of the donors resided in Nashville, Tennessee, and each was a Caucasian adult. Produced via immunoSEQ multiplex PCR; TCRdb's table is partial and in-frame only. The sample yields around 2.5 million clones, over 85% seen once. The sequenced material came from naive CD4+ T cells from PBMCs. Indicated subset: CD45RA+ positively selected. The rearrangement uses TRBV5-1 and TRBJ2-5, with 8 bases fitting TRBD2. The sequence was obtained from a man aged 18 to 30 in good health. Some clones in this sample may be carry-over from other donors' samples. The CDR3 region has the DNA TGCGCCAGCAAGCCCACGGGAGGGCAAGAGACCCAGTACTTC. Encoded protein: CASKPTGGQETQYF.